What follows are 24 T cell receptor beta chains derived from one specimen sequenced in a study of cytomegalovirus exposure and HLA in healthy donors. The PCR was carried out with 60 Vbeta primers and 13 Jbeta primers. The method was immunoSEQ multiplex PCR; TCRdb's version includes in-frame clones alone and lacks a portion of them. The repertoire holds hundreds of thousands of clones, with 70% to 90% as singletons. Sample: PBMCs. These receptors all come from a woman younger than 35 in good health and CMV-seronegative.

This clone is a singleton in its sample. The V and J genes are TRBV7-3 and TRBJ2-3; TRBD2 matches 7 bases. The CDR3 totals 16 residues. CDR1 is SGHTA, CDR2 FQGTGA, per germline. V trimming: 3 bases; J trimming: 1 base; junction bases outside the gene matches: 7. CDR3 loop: CASSFQGAGGTDTQYF. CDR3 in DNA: TGTGCCAGCAGCTTCCAAGGGGCGGGGGGCACAGATACGCAGTATTTT.

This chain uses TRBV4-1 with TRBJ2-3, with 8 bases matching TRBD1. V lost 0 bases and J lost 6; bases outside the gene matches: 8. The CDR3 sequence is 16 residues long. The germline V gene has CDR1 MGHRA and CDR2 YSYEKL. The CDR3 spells CASSQDIQGASDTQYF. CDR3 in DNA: TGCGCCAGCAGCCAAGATATCCAGGGGGCGTCCGATACGCAGTATTTT.

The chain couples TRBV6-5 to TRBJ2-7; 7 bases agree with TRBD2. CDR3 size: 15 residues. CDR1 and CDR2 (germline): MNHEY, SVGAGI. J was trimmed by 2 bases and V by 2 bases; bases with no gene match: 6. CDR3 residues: CASSYDWGGAYEQYF. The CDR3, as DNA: TGTGCCAGCAGTTACGATTGGGGGGGAGCCTACGAGCAGTACTTC.

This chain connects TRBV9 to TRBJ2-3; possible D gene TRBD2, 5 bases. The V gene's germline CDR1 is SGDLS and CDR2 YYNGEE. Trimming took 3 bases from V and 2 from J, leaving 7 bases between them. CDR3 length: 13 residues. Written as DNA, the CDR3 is TGTGCCAGCAGCGGGACTTACACAGATACGCAGTATTTT. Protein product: CASSGTYTDTQYF. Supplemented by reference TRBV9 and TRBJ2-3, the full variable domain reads DSGVTQTPKHLITATGQRVTLRCSPRSGDLSVYWYQQSLDQGLQFLIQYYNGEERAKGNILERFSAQQFPDLHSELNLSSLELGDSALYFCASSGTYTDTQYFGPGTRLTVL.

The CDR3 region has the DNA TGCAGTGCCGCAGGTCTTGGCGGCTACACCTTC. This codes for CSAAGLGGYTF. The chain combines TRBV20-1 with TRBJ1-2; D remains ambiguous. Trimming took off 6 bases at V and 8 bases at J, with 13 bases between the two ends. This CDR3 has 11 residues. CDR1 and CDR2 (germline): DFQATT, SNEGSKA (reference sequence).

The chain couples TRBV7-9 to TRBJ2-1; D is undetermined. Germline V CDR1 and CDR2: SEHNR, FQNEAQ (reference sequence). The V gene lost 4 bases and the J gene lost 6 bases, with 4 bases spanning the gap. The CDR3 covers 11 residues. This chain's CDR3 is CASSYSNEQFF. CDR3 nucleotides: TGTGCCAGCAGCTACAGCAATGAGCAGTTCTTC.

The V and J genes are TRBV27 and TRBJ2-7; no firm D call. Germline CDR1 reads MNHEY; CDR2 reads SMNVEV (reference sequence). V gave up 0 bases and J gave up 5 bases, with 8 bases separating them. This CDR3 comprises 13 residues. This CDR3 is CASSLSRKDEQYF. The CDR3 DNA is TGTGCCAGCAGTTTATCCAGGAAAGACGAGCAGTACTTC.

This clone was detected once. CDR3 region: CASGGINSPLHF. The CDR3 DNA reads as TGCGCCAGCGGGGGGATTAATTCACCCCTCCACTTT. This chain connects TRBV10-2 to TRBJ1-6; a possible D gene is TRBD1 (5 bases). This CDR3 has 12 residues. V lost 8 bases and J 6 bases, leaving 8 bases between the germline ends. CDR1 WSHSY and CDR2 SAAADI come from the germline V gene.

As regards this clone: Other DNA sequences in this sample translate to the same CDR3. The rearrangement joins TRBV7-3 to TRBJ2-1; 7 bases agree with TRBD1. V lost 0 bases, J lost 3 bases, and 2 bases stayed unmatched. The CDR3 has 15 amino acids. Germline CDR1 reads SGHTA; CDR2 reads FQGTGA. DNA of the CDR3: TGTGCCAGCAGCTTAACCCGGGACAGCTACAATGAGCAGTTCTTC. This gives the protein CASSLTRDSYNEQFF.

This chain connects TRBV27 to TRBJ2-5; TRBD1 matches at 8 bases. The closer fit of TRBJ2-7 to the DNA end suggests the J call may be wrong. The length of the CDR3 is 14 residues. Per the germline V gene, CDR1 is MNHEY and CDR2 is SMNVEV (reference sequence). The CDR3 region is CASSLFGQGYEQYF. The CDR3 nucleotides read TGTGCCAGCAGTTTGTTCGGACAGGGCTACGAGCAGTACTTC.

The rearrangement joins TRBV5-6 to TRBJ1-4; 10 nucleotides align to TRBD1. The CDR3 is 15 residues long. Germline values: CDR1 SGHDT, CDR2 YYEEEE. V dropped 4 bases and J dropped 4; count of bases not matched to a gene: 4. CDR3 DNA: TGTGCCAGCAGCGGGACAGGGGAGATTAATGAAAAACTGTTTTTT. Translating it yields CASSGTGEINEKLFF.

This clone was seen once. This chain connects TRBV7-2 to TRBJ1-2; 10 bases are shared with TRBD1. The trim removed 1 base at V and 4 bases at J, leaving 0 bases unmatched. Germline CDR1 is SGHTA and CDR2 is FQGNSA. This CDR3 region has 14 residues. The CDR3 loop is CASSLGQGAYGYTF. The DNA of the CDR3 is TGTGCCAGCAGCTTAGGACAGGGGGCCTATGGCTACACCTTC.

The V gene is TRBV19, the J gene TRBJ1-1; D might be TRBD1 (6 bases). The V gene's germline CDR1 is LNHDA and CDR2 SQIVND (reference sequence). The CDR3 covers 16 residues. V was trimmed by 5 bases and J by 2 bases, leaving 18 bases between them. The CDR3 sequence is CASSWAGATYNTEAFF. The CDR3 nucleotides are TGTGCCAGTAGTTGGGCAGGGGCTACCTATAACACTGAAGCTTTCTTT. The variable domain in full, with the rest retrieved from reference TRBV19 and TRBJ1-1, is DGGITQSPKYLFRKEGQNVTLSCEQNLNHDAMYWYRQDPGQGLRLIYYSQIVNDFQKGDIAEGYSVSREKKESFPLTVTSAQKNPTAFYLCASSWAGATYNTEAFFGQGTRLTVV.

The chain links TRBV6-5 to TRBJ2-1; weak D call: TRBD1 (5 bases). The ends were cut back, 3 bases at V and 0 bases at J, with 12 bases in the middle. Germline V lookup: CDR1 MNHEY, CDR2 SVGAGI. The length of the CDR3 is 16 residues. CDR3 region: CASSYSAGNSYNEQFF. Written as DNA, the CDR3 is TGTGCCAGCAGTTATTCGGCAGGGAACTCCTACAATGAGCAGTTCTTC.

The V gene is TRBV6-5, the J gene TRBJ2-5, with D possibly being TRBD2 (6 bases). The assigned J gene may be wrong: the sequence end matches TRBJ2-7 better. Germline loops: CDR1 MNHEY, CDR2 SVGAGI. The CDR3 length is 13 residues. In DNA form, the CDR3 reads TGTGCCAGCAGTTATGGTGGGGGGAACGAGCAGTACTTC. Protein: CASSYGGGNEQYF.

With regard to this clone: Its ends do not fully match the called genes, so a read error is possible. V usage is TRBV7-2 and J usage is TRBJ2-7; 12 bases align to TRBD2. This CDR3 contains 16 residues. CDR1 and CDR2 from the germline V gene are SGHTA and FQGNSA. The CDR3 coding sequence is TGTGCCAGCAGCTTAGGAACTAGCGGGGGGCCCTATGAGCAGTACTTC. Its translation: CASSLGTSGGPYEQYF.

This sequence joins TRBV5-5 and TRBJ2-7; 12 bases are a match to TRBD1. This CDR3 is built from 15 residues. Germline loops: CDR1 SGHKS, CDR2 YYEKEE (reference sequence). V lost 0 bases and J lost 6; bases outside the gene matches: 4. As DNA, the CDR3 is TGTGCCAGCAGCTTGGTGGGACAGGGGGCACCCGAGCAGTACTTC. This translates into CASSLVGQGAPEQYF. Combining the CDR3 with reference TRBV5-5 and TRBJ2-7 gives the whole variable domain DAGVTQSPTHLIKTRGQQVTLRCSPISGHKSVSWYQQVLGQGPQFIFQYYEKEERGRGNFPDRFSARQFPNYSSELNVNALLLGDSALYLCASSLVGQGAPEQYFGPGTRLTVT.

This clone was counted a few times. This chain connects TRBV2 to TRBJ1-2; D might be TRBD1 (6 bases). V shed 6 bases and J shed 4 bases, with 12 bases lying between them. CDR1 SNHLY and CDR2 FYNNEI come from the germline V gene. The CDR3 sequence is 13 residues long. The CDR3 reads CASSVGGRYGYTF. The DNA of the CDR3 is TGTGCCAGCAGCGTAGGGGGTCGCTATGGCTACACCTTC.

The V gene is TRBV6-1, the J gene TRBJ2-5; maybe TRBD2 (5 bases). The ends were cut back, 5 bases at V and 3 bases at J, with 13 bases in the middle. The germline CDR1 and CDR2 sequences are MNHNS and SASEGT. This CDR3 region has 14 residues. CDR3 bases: TGTGCCAGCAGTCCGCGGACTTACGAAGAGACCCAGTACTTC. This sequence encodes CASSPRTYEETQYF.

The CDR3 DNA follows: TGTGCCAGCAGCGTACAGGACTATGGCTACACCTTC. The encoded protein is CASSVQDYGYTF. The V and J genes are TRBV9 and TRBJ1-2, with D hard to call. This CDR3 spans 12 amino acids. Trimming took 1 base from V and 3 from J, leaving 4 bases between them. The germline V gene has CDR1 SGDLS and CDR2 YYNGEE.

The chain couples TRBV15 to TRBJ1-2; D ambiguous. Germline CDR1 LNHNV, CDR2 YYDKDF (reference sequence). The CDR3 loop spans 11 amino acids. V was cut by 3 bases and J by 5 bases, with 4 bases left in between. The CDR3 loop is CATSSTYGYTF. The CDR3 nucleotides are TGTGCCACCAGCAGTACATATGGCTACACCTTC.

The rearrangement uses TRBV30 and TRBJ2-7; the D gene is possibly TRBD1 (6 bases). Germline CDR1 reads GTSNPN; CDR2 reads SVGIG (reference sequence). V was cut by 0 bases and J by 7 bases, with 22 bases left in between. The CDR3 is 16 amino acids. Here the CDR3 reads CAWSVLETGPGWEQYF. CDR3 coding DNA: TGTGCCTGGAGTGTACTGGAGACAGGCCCCGGCTGGGAGCAGTACTTC.

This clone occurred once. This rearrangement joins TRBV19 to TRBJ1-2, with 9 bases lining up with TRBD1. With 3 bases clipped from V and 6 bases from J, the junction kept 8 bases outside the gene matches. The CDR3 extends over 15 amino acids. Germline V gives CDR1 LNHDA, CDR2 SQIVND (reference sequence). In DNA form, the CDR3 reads TGTGCCAGTAGTATTTGGGGACAGGGCGTGGATGGCTACACCTTC. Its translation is CASSIWGQGVDGYTF.

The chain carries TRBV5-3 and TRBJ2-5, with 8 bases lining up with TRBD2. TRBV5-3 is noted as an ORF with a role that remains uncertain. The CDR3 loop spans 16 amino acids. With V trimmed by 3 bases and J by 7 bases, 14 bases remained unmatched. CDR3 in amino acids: CARSSGLAGKFGTQYF. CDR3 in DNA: TGTGCCAGAAGCTCAGGACTAGCAGGGAAGTTTGGGACCCAGTACTTC.